This T cell receptor beta chain was recorded in a study of blood T cell repertoires in COVID-19. Across the study: T cells, B-cell-depleted T cells, or PBMCs supplied cDNA or gDNA.

The data were produced by immunoSEQ multiplex PCR, yet TCRdb's version contains in-frame clones alone and is incomplete. Of about 53,000 clones in the sample, 90% were seen once. The sequence was obtained from a human donor in a cohort sampled during active COVID-19. The sequenced material came from peripheral blood.

This chain's CDR3 is CASSQEAGDEQFF. In DNA form, the CDR3 reads TGTGCCAGCAGCCAAGAGGCCGGGGATGAGCAGTTCTTC. This chain connects TRBV3-1 (or the pseudogene TRBV3-2) to TRBJ2-1; maybe TRBD2 (5 bases). Looked up from germline, CDR1 is LGHDT and CDR2 is YNNKEL (reference sequence). Trimming took 0 bases from V and 8 from J, leaving 8 bases between them. The CDR3 consists of 13 residues.